A selection of T cell receptor beta chains follows, all from one sample in a study of identifying expanded T cells in peripheral blood. Libraries were prepared by immunoSEQ multiplex PCR; TCRdb keeps only in-frame clonotypes and omits some of them. The table has tens of thousands of clones, 65% to 85% seen once. The sample was blood. The receptors stem from a person between 18 and 69 years old in good health. CDR3s include the opening cysteine and the closing phenylalanine or tryptophan. Fields, in order: D gene, clone size, V gene, J gene, CDR3 protein, CDR3 DNA. The D gene is left open where the match is weak. A clone size is listed for some rows: how often the clone was seen (once, few, many), or a class if it is expanded.

NA	NA	TRBV19	TRBJ2-1	CASSIGFNEQFF	TGTGCCAGTAGTATAGGGTTCAATGAGCAGTTCTTC
TRBD1	many	TRBV14	TRBJ1-5	CASSNRGRINQPQHF	TGTGCCAGCAGCAACAGGGGGCGTATCAATCAGCCCCAGCATTTT
TRBD2	NA	TRBV9	TRBJ2-2	CASSPSSGGELFF	TGTGCCAGCAGCCCATCTAGCGGCGGGGAGCTGTTTTTT
TRBD1	NA	TRBV6-6	TRBJ2-5	CASSPQGIDGQETQYF	TGTGCCAGCAGCCCACAGGGGATTGATGGCCAAGAGACCCAGTACTTC
TRBD2	NA	TRBV10-3	TRBJ2-3	CAIKPGLAEDTQYF	TGTGCCATCAAACCGGGACTAGCTGAAGATACGCAGTATTTT
NA	NA	TRBV6-4	TRBJ2-6	CASSDFGPGGANVLTF	TGTGCCAGCAGTGACTTTGGCCCCGGGGGGGCCAACGTCCTGACTTTC
TRBD2	NA	TRBV5-1	TRBJ2-3	CASSLTSGSPDTQYF	TGCGCCAGCAGCTTAACTAGCGGGAGCCCAGATACGCAGTATTTT
NA	NA	TRBV7-8	TRBJ1-1	CASSAGGPGAGTEAFF	TGTGCCAGCAGCGCCGGGGGGCCCGGGGCGGGCACTGAAGCTTTCTTT
TRBD1	few	TRBV4-1	TRBJ1-1	CASSQEPQGGNTEAFF	TGCGCCAGCAGCCAAGAACCCCAGGGGGGGAACACTGAAGCTTTCTTT
TRBD1	NA	TRBV10-3	TRBJ2-3	CAIGTANTDTQYF	TGTGCCATCGGGACAGCCAACACAGATACGCAGTATTTT
NA	NA	TRBV18	TRBJ1-1	CASSPPGNTEAFF	TGTGCCAGCTCACCACCTGGGAACACTGAAGCTTTCTTT
NA	NA	TRBV14	TRBJ1-2	CASSQDLMGDYGYTF	TGTGCCAGCAGCCAAGATCTTATGGGGGACTATGGCTACACCTTC